This record looks at one T cell receptor (beta chain) sequence and its context. The data were taken from a study of monozygotic twins with inflammatory bowel disease. Germline assignment: CDR1 SGHVS and CDR2 FQNEAQ. The CDR3 is made up of 17 amino acids. TCRdb re-called the 5' RACE reads and catalogs CDR3 proteins one per entry, DNA excluded. There are 80,000 or so distinct CDR3 sequences in the sample, with less than 8% held by the top ten. V is TRBV7-8 and J is TRBJ1-1; the D gene TCRdb calls, TRBD1, cannot be checked with no DNA. This TCR was recovered from a human donor with ulcerative colitis or Crohn's disease, or a healthy co-twin of an affected twin (not recorded which). Source material: blood. CDR3 sequence reads: CASSSSNRGGGDTEAFF.